The rows below give T cell receptor beta chains drawn from one sample of a study of beta chain features in type 1 diabetes. Data came from immunoSEQ multiplex PCR; TCRdb stores just in-frame clones and leaves some out. The sample includes 640,000 or so clones, roughly 13% of them seen just once. Sequencing used naive CD4+ T cells from blood. All receptors come from a man between 18 and 29 years old with type 1 diabetes. Each CDR3 is given with its conserved first and last residue.

V gene,J gene,CDR3 protein
TRBV5-4,TRBJ2-3,CASSHPTNTDTQYF
TRBV6-1,TRBJ2-7,CASSEPGQGDSEQYF
TRBV9,TRBJ1-1,CASSLTGTGGIKTEAFF
TRBV30,TRBJ2-5,CAWSRSGGRETQYF
TRBV18,TRBJ1-1,CASSGGGNTEAFF
TRBV18,TRBJ2-2,CASSPPRTANTGELFF
TRBV29-1,TRBJ2-4,CSVGAPENIQYF
TRBV15,TRBJ2-1,CATSRLGPYNEQFF
TRBV7-2,TRBJ1-1,CASSLYQGTEAFF
TRBV27,TRBJ1-3,CASSEGNTIYF
TRBV30,TRBJ1-5,CAWSVPEGPSNQPQHF
TRBV6-5,TRBJ2-5,CASSYLGQWRETQYF
TRBV15,TRBJ1-4,CATSRDAGQWEKLFF
TRBV7-8,TRBJ2-1,CASSKREGYNEQFF
TRBV6-1,TRBJ2-7,CASSSHLGTYEQYF
TRBV19,TRBJ2-5,CATHAGSIQETQYF
TRBV29-1,TRBJ2-3,CSVIPPIRSPTIYIGESTDTQYF
TRBV9,TRBJ1-2,CASSVGPGNYGYTF
TRBV25-1,TRBJ1-4,CASSEATTNEKLFF
TRBV29-1,TRBJ1-6,CSAGQGNNSPLHF
TRBV4-1,TRBJ1-1,CASSQDEGAGSGGTEAFF
TRBV28,TRBJ1-2,CASSGPGLVVYGYTF
TRBV28,TRBJ1-6,CASSVSNSPLHF
TRBV14,TRBJ2-3,CASSRGLNTDTQYF
TRBV9,TRBJ2-3,CASSDGLDYLGDTQYF
TRBV5-6,TRBJ1-2,CASTPQGSYYGYTF
TRBV30,TRBJ2-2,CAWHRDSTNTGELFF
TRBV15,TRBJ1-5,CATSRDRQPNQPQHF
TRBV10-3,TRBJ2-1,CAISEFRLAGGPRKNEQFF
TRBV6-1,TRBJ2-3,CASSEDRSTDTQYF
TRBV7-2,TRBJ2-5,CASSLVVAQYF
TRBV6-5,TRBJ1-2,CATNTGGSGYTF
TRBV7-8,TRBJ2-5,CASSPVKGTQYF
TRBV20-1,TRBJ1-1,CSSTLQGGAFF
TRBV2,TRBJ1-6,CASSGPLNSPLHF
TRBV10-2,TRBJ2-5,CANPGQGGWETQYF
TRBV9,TRBJ2-1,CASSPGTGVGNEQFF
TRBV30,TRBJ1-4,CAWSELPTGGRAF
TRBV9,TRBJ2-3,CASSVASGGSVPDTQYF
TRBV30,TRBJ2-5,CAWSVRTEGGTQYF
TRBV7-6,TRBJ1-1,CASSPRATMNTEAFF